The present TCR beta chain was sequenced within a study of T-cell reconstitution after alpha-beta-depleted transplantation in children. Preparation of the TCRbeta library used unique molecular identifiers. MiXCR was run by TCRdb on the PCR reads, yielding one entry per CDR3 protein. Found here are hundreds of thousands of distinct CDR3 sequences, approximately 20% of them singletons; the top ten hold 3.3%. V shed 5 bases and J 5 bases; nucleotides not matched to a gene: 17. Per germline, CDR1 MNHEY and CDR2 SVGEGT. The CDR3 has 17 residues. The sequence was collected from a human donor who donated a stem cell graft to a child with acute lymphoblastic leukemia. The source was PBMCs from the stem cell graft donor, collected from the stem cell graft. The J gene is TRBJ2-5, the V gene TRBV6-2 or TRBV6-3, with 7 nucleotides matching TRBD2. The CDR3 nucleotides are TGTGCCAGCAGTCGGAGAGGGCTAGCGGTGGTTATGGAGACCCAGTACTTC. Translating it yields CASSRRGLAVVMETQYF.